Listed below are T cell receptor beta chains from one sample, sequenced in a study of OX40 agonist ivuxolimab in advanced cancers. Here immunoSEQ multiplex PCR was the method, and the copy in TCRdb shows in-frame clones only, minus some. The sample shows roughly 100,000 clones, around 82% of them seen only once. The sample in question was CD4+ or CD8+ T cells sorted from blood, obtained in a trial of the OX40 agonist ivuxolimab. These receptors all come from an adult with an advanced solid tumor such as melanoma, head and neck, liver or kidney cancer. Each CDR3 is given with its conserved first and last residue. D genes are given only for firm matches. A clone size is listed for some rows: how often the clone was seen (once, few, many), or a class if it is expanded.

abundance	v_gene	d_gene	j_gene	CDR3nt	CDR3aa
-	TRBV20-1	-	TRBJ1-2	TGCAGTGCCGTGGGCGTTTCTGGCTACACCTTC	CSAVGVSGYTF
-	TRBV6-1	-	TRBJ2-3	TGTGCCAGCTTGTTGGCAGGGACCACAGATACGCAGTATTTT	CASLLAGTTDTQYF
-	TRBV11-2	-	TRBJ1-3	TGTGCCAGCAGCTCAGGGAGAGCGTCGGGAAACACCATATATTTT	CASSSGRASGNTIYF
-	TRBV7-9	-	TRBJ1-1	TGTGCCAGCAGCTTAGGGGGAGCTTTCTTT	CASSLGGAFF
-	TRBV28	-	TRBJ2-2	TGTGCCAGCAGCCCCATAGGGCGCTCGCCCGGGGAGCTGTTTTTT	CASSPIGRSPGELFF
once	TRBV6-5	TRBD2	TRBJ2-5	TGTGCCAGCAGTTACTCGGGAACCGGGAGGGGGGAGACCCAGTACTTC	CASSYSGTGRGETQYF
few	TRBV7-2	-	TRBJ1-1	TGTGCCAGCAGCTTAGGGAAGGGATTGAACACTGAAGCTTTCTTT	CASSLGKGLNTEAFF
-	TRBV6-6	TRBD1	TRBJ2-7	TGTGCCAGCAGCCCCCTCGGACAGGGAGTCCACGAGCAGTACTTC	CASSPLGQGVHEQYF
-	TRBV5-6	TRBD2	TRBJ2-1	TGTGCCAGCAGCTTGATCTCCGGGACTAGCTATATCGATGAGCAGTTCTTC	CASSLISGTSYIDEQFF
-	TRBV7-9	TRBD1	TRBJ2-1	TGTGCCAGCAGTCTCCCGGGACAGGGGGCGTCCTACAATGAGCAGTTCTTC	CASSLPGQGASYNEQFF
few	TRBV11-3	-	TRBJ1-2	TGTGCCAGCAGCTCGGCGACAGAGGTCTATGGCTACACCTTC	CASSSATEVYGYTF
few	TRBV28	-	TRBJ2-2	TGTGCCAGCAGTCTCGGGTCGGGGATCGACACCGGGGAGCTGTTTTTT	CASSLGSGIDTGELFF
-	TRBV9	TRBD2	TRBJ2-7	TGTGCCAGCAGCCCATTTGATTGGGCTAGCGGGAGTGAAGGCGAGCAGTACTTC	CASSPFDWASGSEGEQYF
once	TRBV5-1	-	TRBJ2-3	TGCGCCAGCAGCTTGGTTCCAGGGACAGATACGCAGTATTTT	CASSLVPGTDTQYF
-	TRBV9	-	TRBJ2-1	TGTGCCAGCAGCGGACATGGACCAGAGTCGTTCTTC	CASSGHGPESFF
-	TRBV5-4	-	TRBJ1-1	TGTGCCAGCAGCCTTGGCTCGGGTGAGGGCACTGAAGCTTTCTTT	CASSLGSGEGTEAFF
-	TRBV5-1	TRBD1	TRBJ2-5	TGCGCCAGCAGCTTGGGCACAGGGGATGGACAAGAGACCCAGTACTTC	CASSLGTGDGQETQYF
-	TRBV13	TRBD1	TRBJ1-5	TGTGCCAGCAGCTTAGGCAGGGACAGGTCCAATCAGCCCCAGCATTTT	CASSLGRDRSNQPQHF
-	TRBV15	-	TRBJ1-2	TGTGCCACCAGCCCCCGACCGCTTCTCTATGGCTACACCTTC	CATSPRPLLYGYTF
-	TRBV27	-	TRBJ2-7	TGTGCCAGCAGTGTACGGGTCTCCTACGAGCAGTACTTC	CASSVRVSYEQYF
-	TRBV30	TRBD1	TRBJ2-5	TGTGCCTGGGACCTGACAGGGCTTGAGACCCAGTACTTC	CAWDLTGLETQYF
few	TRBV6-4	-	TRBJ2-1	TGTGCCAGCAGTGACGGGGATTTCCATGAGCAGTTCTTC	CASSDGDFHEQFF
-	TRBV6-1	-	TRBJ1-5	TGTGCCAGCAGTGAAGCAACCTTTGGGGGAAATCAGCCCCAGCATTTT	CASSEATFGGNQPQHF
-	TRBV5-6	-	TRBJ2-1	TGTGCCAGCAGCTTAGGTGTGGATGAGCAGTTCTTC	CASSLGVDEQFF
few	TRBV27	-	TRBJ1-1	TGTGCCAGCAGTTTATGGGGCAGGGGAAACACTGAAGCTTTCTTT	CASSLWGRGNTEAFF
-	TRBV7-8	TRBD2	TRBJ2-7	TGTGCCAGCAGCCAAGCGGGAGGGTACGACGAGCAGTACTTC	CASSQAGGYDEQYF
once	TRBV7-6	-	TRBJ1-1	TGTGCCAGCAGCTTAGACGTTAGCAACACTGAAGCTTTCTTT	CASSLDVSNTEAFF
once	TRBV6-6	-	TRBJ2-5	TGTGCCAGCAGTTATGGATATCGGGAGACCCAGTACTTC	CASSYGYRETQYF
-	TRBV21-1	-	TRBJ2-4	TGTGCCAGCAGGGGAGGGGCGGCCAAAAACATTCAGTACTTC	CASRGGAAKNIQYF
-	TRBV19	-	TRBJ1-6	TGTGCCAGCCAACCTGGACAGAATAATTCACCCCTCCACTTT	CASQPGQNNSPLHF
-	TRBV5-1	TRBD2	TRBJ2-1	TGCGCCAGCAGCTTGGTCCCTAGCGGGAGGGCCCATGAGCAGTTCTTC	CASSLVPSGRAHEQFF
-	TRBV5-4	-	TRBJ2-5	TGTGCCAGCAGCTCGGAGGGTTGGGAGACCCAGTACTTC	CASSSEGWETQYF
-	TRBV11-3	TRBD1	TRBJ2-7	TGTGCCAGCACCCACAGGGGCATGGACGAGCAGTACTTC	CASTHRGMDEQYF
-	TRBV5-4	-	TRBJ2-7	TGTGCCAGCAGCTTGGTGCCAGAGGACTACGAGCAGTACTTC	CASSLVPEDYEQYF
-	TRBV7-2	TRBD1	TRBJ2-7	TGTGCCAGCAGCCCCCGGGACAGGGCTCCCTACGAGCAGTACTTC	CASSPRDRAPYEQYF
-	TRBV7-2	-	TRBJ2-7	TGTGCCAGCAGCACGAGGGACGGCTCCTACGAGCAGTACTTC	CASSTRDGSYEQYF
-	TRBV5-4	TRBD1	TRBJ2-5	TGTGCCAGCAGCCGACAGCTACAGGGGACAGCGGAGACCCAGTACTTC	CASSRQLQGTAETQYF
-	TRBV5-6	-	TRBJ2-3	TGTGCCAGCAGCCGCCAACAGGGCGCAGGAGATACGCAGTATTTT	CASSRQQGAGDTQYF
-	TRBV10-3	-	TRBJ1-1	TGTGCCATCAGTGTTGGAGGGCTCACTGAAGCTTTCTTT	CAISVGGLTEAFF
-	TRBV5-6	-	TRBJ2-5	TGTGCCAGCAGCTTGGGACAGAACATTCAAGAGACCCAGTACTTC	CASSLGQNIQETQYF
-	TRBV10-3	-	TRBJ2-3	TGTGCCATCAGTGACTCGAGCTATGATACGCAGTATTTT	CAISDSSYDTQYF
few	TRBV23-1	TRBD2	TRBJ2-3	TGCGCCAGCAGTCAATCAGGGCCACGCGCCAGCACTAGCGGGGACACAGATACGCAGTATTTT	CASSQSGPRASTSGDTDTQYF